A selection of T cell receptor beta chains follows, all from one sample in a study of T cell responses to AZD1222 COVID-19 vaccine. Using immunoSEQ multiplex PCR, the repertoire was profiled, and TCRdb retains in-frame clones only, with some absent. The profile covers under 50,000 clones, with about 90% appearing a single time and more than 0.95% taken by the ten largest. The sample here was peripheral blood, taken 28 days after the second AZD1222 dose. The origin of the receptors is an adult who received the AZD1222 COVID-19 vaccine. Each CDR3 is given with its conserved first and last residue. A D gene is named only where the DNA matches it firmly. Size values are once, few and many counts, or a class for expanded clones, and some rows have none.

TRBJ1-6,TRBD1,NA,TRBV11-2,TGTGCCAGCAGCTTAGTATTGGAGACAGGGACTTCACCCCTCCACTTT,CASSLVLETGTSPLHF
TRBJ1-5,NA,once,TRBV7-2,TGTGCCAGCAGCCGCGACGGTAGCAATCAGCCCCAGCATTTT,CASSRDGSNQPQHF
TRBJ2-7,TRBD2,NA,TRBV4-2,TGTGCCAGCAGCCAAGAGAGACTAGCGGACTCCTACGAGCAGTACTTC,CASSQERLADSYEQYF
TRBJ2-2,NA,NA,TRBV25-1,TGTGCCAGCAGTGAATTAGGGACGGCGAACACCGGGGAGCTGTTTTTT,CASSELGTANTGELFF
TRBJ2-1,NA,NA,TRBV5-5,TGTGCCAGCAGCTTGGTAGCCGGCAATGAGCAGTTCTTC,CASSLVAGNEQFF
TRBJ2-1,TRBD2,NA,TRBV25-1,TGTGCCAGCCCACGAGGGCCCCATAGCGGGAGTAATTACAATGAGCAGTTCTTC,CASPRGPHSGSNYNEQFF
TRBJ2-7,NA,once,TRBV29-1,TGCAGCGTTGAAGGGCGGGGAGCGGACACCTACGAGCAGTACTTC,CSVEGRGADTYEQYF
TRBJ2-1,NA,NA,TRBV15,TGTGCCACCAGCAGAGATGGCCAGGGGCTTAATGAGCAGTTCTTC,CATSRDGQGLNEQFF
TRBJ1-5,NA,NA,TRBV3-1/TRBV3-2,TGTGCCAGCAGCGAACTCAATCAGCCCCAGCATTTT,CASSELNQPQHF
TRBJ1-4,NA,NA,TRBV29-1,TGCAGCGCCACGGGGGGGAATGAAAAACTGTTTTTT,CSATGGNEKLFF
TRBJ2-3,TRBD2,NA,TRBV5-4,TGTGCCAGCAGCTTGTTGGTTAGCGGGATATCAGATACGCAGTATTTT,CASSLLVSGISDTQYF
TRBJ1-2,NA,NA,TRBV6-5,TGTGCCAGCAGTTACGCCGGGGACCCGCTATATGGCTACACCTTC,CASSYAGDPLYGYTF
TRBJ2-2,NA,NA,TRBV6-5,TGTGCCAGCAGACCGGGACCAAACACCGGGGAGCTGTTTTTT,CASRPGPNTGELFF
TRBJ1-1,NA,NA,TRBV2,TGTGCCAGCAGTGAGCTAGGGGGTGGGAACACTGAAGCTTTCTTT,CASSELGGGNTEAFF
TRBJ1-1,NA,NA,TRBV5-1,TGCGCCAGCAGAATAACTACGAACACTGAAGCTTTCTTT,CASRITTNTEAFF
TRBJ2-5,NA,NA,TRBV5-1,TGCGCCAGCGGGGGCCAGGAGACCCAGTACTTC,CASGGQETQYF
TRBJ2-4,TRBD1,NA,TRBV15,TGTGCCACCAGCAGAGATCTAGGGACAGGGCTACGCGTTCAGTACTTC,CATSRDLGTGLRVQYF
TRBJ2-7,NA,NA,TRBV12-5,TGTGCTAGTGGTTTGGTACATAGCACCATCTACGAGCAGTACTTC,CASGLVHSTIYEQYF
TRBJ1-1,NA,NA,TRBV28,TGTGCCAGCAGTTTAACGGGGCGGAACACTGAAGCTTTCTTT,CASSLTGRNTEAFF
TRBJ2-3,TRBD1,once,TRBV24-1,TGTGCCACCAGCTTAGGGGGGACAGGGTACCTCAGGACGAATACGCAGTATTTT,CATSLGGTGYLRTNTQYF
TRBJ1-2,NA,NA,TRBV5-1,TGCGCCAGCAGCCCGGGACATTATGGCTACACCTTC,CASSPGHYGYTF
TRBJ1-6,NA,NA,TRBV27,TGTGCCAGCAGTTTATACATTCAGGGCGGTAATTCACCCCTCCACTTT,CASSLYIQGGNSPLHF
TRBJ1-1,NA,once,TRBV4-1,TGCGCCAGCAGCCAAGCACAGAATATGAACACTGAAGCTTTCTTT,CASSQAQNMNTEAFF
TRBJ2-7,NA,NA,TRBV18,TGTGCCAGCTCACCAACAGGTATTTCCTACGAGCAGTACTTC,CASSPTGISYEQYF
TRBJ1-6,TRBD1,few,TRBV11-2,TGTGCCAGCAGCGCCTGGACAGGGGGGAGGAATTCACCCCTCCACTTT,CASSAWTGGRNSPLHF
TRBJ2-1,NA,NA,TRBV5-1,TGCGCCAGCAGCTTGGTCTCCGGCTCCTACAATGAGCAGTTCTTC,CASSLVSGSYNEQFF
TRBJ1-3,TRBD1,NA,TRBV7-9,TGTGCCAGCAGCTTACATGGTGGGACAGGGATCGGGCTGGGAAACACCATATATTTT,CASSLHGGTGIGLGNTIYF